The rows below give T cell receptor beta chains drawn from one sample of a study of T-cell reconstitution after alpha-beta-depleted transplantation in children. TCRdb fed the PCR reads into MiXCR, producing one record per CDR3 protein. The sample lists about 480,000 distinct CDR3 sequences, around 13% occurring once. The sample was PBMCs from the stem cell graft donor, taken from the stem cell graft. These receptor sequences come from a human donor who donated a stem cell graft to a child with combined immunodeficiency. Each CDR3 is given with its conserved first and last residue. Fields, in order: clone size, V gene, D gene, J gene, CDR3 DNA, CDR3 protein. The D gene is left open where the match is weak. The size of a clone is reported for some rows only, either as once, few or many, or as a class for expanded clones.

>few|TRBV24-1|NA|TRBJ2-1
TGTGCCACCAGTGATGCACGGAGAAGCTCCTACAATGAGCAGTTCTTC
CATSDARRSSYNEQFF
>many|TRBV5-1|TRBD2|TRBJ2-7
TGCGCCAGCAGCTTGGCCGGAGGGCTAGCGGACTCCTACGAGCAGTACTTC
CASSLAGGLADSYEQYF
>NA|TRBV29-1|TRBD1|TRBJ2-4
TGCAGCGTACCGGGACAGGGTGATATAAACATTCAGTACTTC
CSVPGQGDINIQYF
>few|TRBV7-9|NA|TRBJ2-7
TGTGCCAGCAGCTTAGGGCAGCGAAGCTACGAGCAGTACTTC
CASSLGQRSYEQYF
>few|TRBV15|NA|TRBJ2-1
TGTGCCACCAGCAGGGTAGGGCGGGATGAGCAGTTCTTC
CATSRVGRDEQFF
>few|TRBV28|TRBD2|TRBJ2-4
TGTGCCAGCAGTTTGGGACTAGCCCTGAACATTCAGTACTTC
CASSLGLALNIQYF
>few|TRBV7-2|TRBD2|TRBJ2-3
TGTGCCAGCAGCTCCAGGACTAGCGGGGGGAGCACAGATACGCAGTATTTT
CASSSRTSGGSTDTQYF
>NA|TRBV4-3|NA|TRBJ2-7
TGCGCCAGCAGCCAAGGGCGAGCGGACTCAGACGAGCAGTACTTC
CASSQGRADSDEQYF
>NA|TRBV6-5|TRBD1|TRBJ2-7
TGTGCCAGCAGTGTACTTTCCCGGGACAGGGTGAACGAGCAGTACTTC
CASSVLSRDRVNEQYF
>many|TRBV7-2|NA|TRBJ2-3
TGTGCCAGCAGCTTTCGGGTAACCGGCACAGATACGCAGTATTTT
CASSFRVTGTDTQYF
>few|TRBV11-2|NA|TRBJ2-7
TGTGCCAGCAGCTTCGGGGTAAAAAACCGGGACCACAGAAATTACGAGCAGTACTTC
CASSFGVKNRDHRNYEQYF
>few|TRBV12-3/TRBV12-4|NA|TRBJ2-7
TGTGCCAGCAGTTTATCGCGTGTCGCCAGCTGGGAGCAGTACTTC
CASSLSRVASWEQYF
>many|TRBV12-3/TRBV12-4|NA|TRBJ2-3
TGTGCCAGCAGTTCCGGGGGCGGAAGCACAGATACGCAGTATTTT
CASSSGGGSTDTQYF
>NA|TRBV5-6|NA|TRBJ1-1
TGTGCCAGCAGCCCGGGGGCGGGTCGTGCCGACGTTGAAGCTTTCTTT
CASSPGAGRADVEAFF
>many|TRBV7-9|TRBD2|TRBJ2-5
TGTGCCAGCAGCGCCGGACTAGCGGGGGGGATCATGGAGACCCAGTACTTC
CASSAGLAGGIMETQYF
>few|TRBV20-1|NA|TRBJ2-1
TGCAGTGCTAGAGCCTCCGATGGGGCGGACATTTGGGGAAATGAGCAGTTCTTC
CSARASDGADIWGNEQFF
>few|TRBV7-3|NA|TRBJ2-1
TGTGCCAGCAGCTCGGCGGGACGAGGATTGGGGGATGAGCAGTTCTTC
CASSSAGRGLGDEQFF
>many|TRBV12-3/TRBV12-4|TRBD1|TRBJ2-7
TGTGCCAGCAGTTCCCCGGACAGGGGATCCGAGCAGTACTTC
CASSSPDRGSEQYF
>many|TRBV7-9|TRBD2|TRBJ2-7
TGTGCCAGCAGCTTGACTAGCGGGGTTACCTACGAGCAGTACTTC
CASSLTSGVTYEQYF
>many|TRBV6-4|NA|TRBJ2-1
TGTGCCAGCAGTGACCGACTAGGGGGCTACAATGAGCAGTTCTTC
CASSDRLGGYNEQFF
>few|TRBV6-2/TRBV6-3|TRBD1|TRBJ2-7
TGTGCCAGCCAGCCTTGGACAGGGCTTGCCTACGAGCAGTACTTC
CASQPWTGLAYEQYF
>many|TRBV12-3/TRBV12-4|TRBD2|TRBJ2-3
TGTGCCAGCATGACCCGACTAGCGGGGGGTACAGATACGCAGTATTTT
CASMTRLAGGTDTQYF
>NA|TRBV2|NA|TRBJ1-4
TGTGCCAGCCTGGGAGAAAAACTGTTTTTT
CASLGEKLFF
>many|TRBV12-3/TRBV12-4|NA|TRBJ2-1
TGTGCCAGCAGTGCTGGGGTTACTTACAATGAGCAGTTCTTC
CASSAGVTYNEQFF
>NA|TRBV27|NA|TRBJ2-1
TGTGCCAGCAAAATTGGTGATGAGCAGTTCTTC
CASKIGDEQFF
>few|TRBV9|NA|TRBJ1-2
TGTGCCAGCAGCCCGGTCGGGGGGTACTATGGCTACACCTTC
CASSPVGGYYGYTF
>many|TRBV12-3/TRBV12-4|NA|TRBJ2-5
TGTGCCAGCAGTTTAGCGGTACTAGCTTTAGGAGAGACCCAGTACTTC
CASSLAVLALGETQYF
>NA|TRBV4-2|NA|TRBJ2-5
TGTGCCAGCAGCCAAGGGGGACAACGGTACCAAGAGACCCAGTACTTC
CASSQGGQRYQETQYF
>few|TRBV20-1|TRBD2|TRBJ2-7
TGCAGTGCTGCCGGATTTAGCGGGTCGGCGTGGGAGCAGTACTTC
CSAAGFSGSAWEQYF
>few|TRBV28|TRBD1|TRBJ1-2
TGTGCCAGCAGCACGACCCGGACAGGGTATGGCTACACCTTC
CASSTTRTGYGYTF
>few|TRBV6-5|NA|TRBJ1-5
TGTGCCAGCAGTTACGACGGGGATAGCAATCAGCCCCAGCATTTT
CASSYDGDSNQPQHF
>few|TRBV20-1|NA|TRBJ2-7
TGCAGTGCTAGCAATTCGAGACATACGACCTACGAGCAGTACTTC
CSASNSRHTTYEQYF
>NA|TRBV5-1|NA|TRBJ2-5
TGCGCCAGCAGCTTGGACCTCGCCCGGGAGACCCAGTACTTC
CASSLDLARETQYF
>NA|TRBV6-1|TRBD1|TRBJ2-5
TGTGCCAGCAGTGGAACCGGGACAGGGCTACAAGAGACCCAGTACTTC
CASSGTGTGLQETQYF
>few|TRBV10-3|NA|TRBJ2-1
TGTGCCATCGGTCCGGGACTCACTGCCTACAATGAGCAGTTCTTC
CAIGPGLTAYNEQFF
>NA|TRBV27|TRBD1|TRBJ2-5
TGTGCCAGCAGTACGACAGGGGGGGTCTTTACGAAGACCCAGTACTTC
CASSTTGGVFTKTQYF
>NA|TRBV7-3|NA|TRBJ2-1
TGTGCCAGCAGCTTAAGCGGGGGCTATTACAATGAGCAGTTCTTC
CASSLSGGYYNEQFF
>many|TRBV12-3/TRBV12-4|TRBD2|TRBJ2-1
TGTGCCAGCAGTCCCCGGACTAGCGTGAGCTCCTACAATGAGCAGTTCTTC
CASSPRTSVSSYNEQFF
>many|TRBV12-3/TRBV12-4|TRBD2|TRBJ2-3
TGTGCCAGCAGTTTACTAGCGGGGGCCACAGATACGCAGTATTTT
CASSLLAGATDTQYF
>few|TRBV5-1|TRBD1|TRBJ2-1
TGCGCCAGCAGCCAGACAGGGAATGGGGGTGAGCAGTTCTTC
CASSQTGNGGEQFF
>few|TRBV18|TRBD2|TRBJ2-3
TGTGCCAGCTCACCGCCGGGTACTAGCGGTACAGATACGCAGTATTTT
CASSPPGTSGTDTQYF
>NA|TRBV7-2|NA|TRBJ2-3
TGTGCCAGCAGCTTAGTGGTCTTCGCAGATACGCAGTATTTT
CASSLVVFADTQYF
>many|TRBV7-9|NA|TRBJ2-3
TGTGCCAGCAGCTTAGACCCAACAGATACGCAGTATTTT
CASSLDPTDTQYF
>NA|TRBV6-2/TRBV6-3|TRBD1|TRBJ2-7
TGTGCCAGCACCCCTGGGGGACAGAGCTCCTACGAGCAGTACTTC
CASTPGGQSSYEQYF
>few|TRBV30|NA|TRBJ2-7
TGTGCCTGGAGGGGGGGTATTATCTACGAGCAGTACTTC
CAWRGGIIYEQYF
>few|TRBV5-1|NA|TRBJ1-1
TGCGCCAGCAGCTTGGATCCTGGACAAATCATTGAAGCTTTCTTT
CASSLDPGQIIEAFF
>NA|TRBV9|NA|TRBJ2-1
TGTGCCAGCAGCGGATTCCTAGATCCTGTCAATGAGCAGTTCTTC
CASSGFLDPVNEQFF
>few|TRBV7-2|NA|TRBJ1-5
TGTGCCAGCAGCACTACGGGGACAATGGGGGGTCAGCCCCAGCATTTT
CASSTTGTMGGQPQHF
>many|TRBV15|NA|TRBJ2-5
TGTGCCACCAGCAGAGATCTTGGGGTTTTGGAGACCCAGTACTTC
CATSRDLGVLETQYF
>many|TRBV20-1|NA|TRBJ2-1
TGCAGTGCTAGCCTCAGGGGTTATGAGCAGTTCTTC
CSASLRGYEQFF
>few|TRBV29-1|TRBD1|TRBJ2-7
TGCAGCGTCGCCCCGGGACAGGACAACTACGAGCAGTACTTC
CSVAPGQDNYEQYF